This passage covers 22 T cell receptor beta chains from one sample sequenced in a study of blood T cell repertoires in COVID-19. Profiling relied on immunoSEQ multiplex PCR, and the TCRdb table lists in-frame clones only, not all of them. The data show around 100,000 clones, around 89% seen once. Sequenced input: peripheral blood. The receptors stem from a woman in her forties or fifties with acute or convalescent COVID-19.

This clone appeared a single time. The chain recombines TRBV3-1 (or the pseudogene TRBV3-2) with TRBJ1-1; unclear D gene. CDR3 length: 14 residues. Germline lookup yields CDR1 LGHDT and CDR2 YNNKEL (reference sequence). The V end was cut by 3 bases, the J end by 4 bases, with 12 bases between. The CDR3 protein is CASSQAGSTTEAFF. The CDR3 region has the DNA TGTGCCAGCAGCCAGGCCGGGAGTACCACTGAAGCTTTCTTT.

The V and J genes are TRBV6-6 and TRBJ2-2, with 11 bases that match TRBD2. The CDR3 extends over 14 amino acids. The germline CDR1 and CDR2 sequences are MNHNY and SVGAGI (reference sequence). V lost 10 bases and J lost 6; bases outside the gene matches: 7. CDR3 DNA: TGTGCCACCCTCCGACTAGCGGGATCCGGGGAGCTGTTTTTT. It is translated as CATLRLAGSGELFF.

The chain carries TRBV30 and TRBJ1-2; 7 bases line up with TRBD1. Germline trimming cut 2 bases from V and 9 bases from J; bases unmatched to any gene: 9. This CDR3 is 13 amino acids long. Germline CDR1 is GTSNPN and CDR2 is SVGIG (reference sequence). The CDR3 here is CAWSSGTEVRYTF. As DNA, the CDR3 is TGTGCCTGGAGTTCCGGGACAGAAGTTCGCTACACCTTC.

The chain uses TRBV2 and TRBJ2-6, with 12 bases lining up with TRBD2. The CDR3 covers 17 residues. The junction had 6 bases not matched to a gene; V was cut back by 5 bases and J by 4 bases. The V gene's germline CDR1 is SNHLY and CDR2 FYNNEI. The CDR3 sequence is CASSTLAGGLGANVLTF. The CDR3 DNA sequence: TGTGCCAGCAGTACCCTAGCGGGGGGGCTCGGGGCCAACGTCCTGACTTTC.

The genes are TRBV24-1 and TRBJ2-3; 14 positions match TRBD2. The CDR3 runs to 15 residues. Unmatched junction bases numbered 5, after V lost 9 bases and J lost 4 bases. CDR1 KGHDR and CDR2 SFDVKD come from the germline V gene. CDR3 residues: CATGLAGGGADTQYF. CDR3 DNA: TGTGCCACCGGACTAGCGGGGGGTGGGGCAGATACGCAGTATTTT.

The gene calls are TRBV28 and TRBJ1-1; TRBD1 is a possible D gene (5 bases). Germline V CDR1 and CDR2: MDHEN, SYDVKM. This CDR3 spans 13 amino acids. With 5 bases removed from V and 10 bases from J, the gap between germline ends came to 17 bases. Written as DNA, the CDR3 is TGTGCCAGCAGTCCTCCGGAGGGGCTTAGAGCTTTCTTT. This gives the protein CASSPPEGLRAFF.

The chain recombines TRBV9 with TRBJ2-2; D ambiguous. Germline loops: CDR1 SGDLS, CDR2 YYNGEE. Between the trimmed V and J ends, which lost 4 bases and 2 bases, there was a span of 15 bases. The CDR3 has 16 residues. CDR3 DNA: TGTGCCAGCAGCCCCAACGCTAACGCCAACACCGGGGAGCTGTTTTTT. Residues: CASSPNANANTGELFF. Full variable domain (outside the CDR3, taken from reference TRBV9 and TRBJ2-2): DSGVTQTPKHLITATGQRVTLRCSPRSGDLSVYWYQQSLDQGLQFLIQYYNGEERAKGNILERFSAQQFPDLHSELNLSSLELGDSALYFCASSPNANANTGELFFGEGSRLTVL.

V and J are TRBV3-1 (or the pseudogene TRBV3-2) and TRBJ1-6; 8 nucleotides match TRBD1. This CDR3 contains 17 residues. Germline loops: CDR1 LGHDT, CDR2 YNNKEL (reference sequence). V lost 2 bases, J lost 7 bases, and 10 bases stayed unmatched. The CDR3 spells CASSQFGVRGRNSPLHF. The CDR3 DNA sequence: TGTGCCAGCAGCCAATTCGGGGTCAGGGGGCGCAATTCACCCCTCCACTTT.

The CDR3 region is CASSSPGQGASTVAFEQYF. CDR3 nucleotide sequence: TGTGCCAGCAGCTCACCGGGACAGGGGGCGAGTACAGTAGCTTTCGAGCAGTACTTC. The rearrangement joins TRBV21-1 to TRBJ2-7; no DNA check was done on the table's D call, TRBD1. TRBV21-1 has pseudogene status. There are 19 residues in the CDR3.

The rearrangement links TRBV18 to TRBJ1-4, with 7 positions matching TRBD1. J gave up 0 bases and V 2 bases, and 3 bases lay outside the gene matches. This CDR3 has 16 residues. The germline V gene has CDR1 KGHSH and CDR2 LQKENI. The CDR3 sequence is CASSPGQVATNEKLFF. DNA of the CDR3: TGTGCCAGCTCACCAGGACAGGTTGCAACTAATGAAAAACTGTTTTTT.

The rearrangement joins TRBV12-5 to TRBJ1-2; TRBD1 matches at 9 bases. The CDR3 covers 18 residues. Germline V lookup: CDR1 LGHNT, CDR2 FRNRAP. Unmatched junction bases numbered 11, after V lost 2 bases and J lost 1 base. The CDR3 here is CASGLIRLRDRVNYGYTF. The CDR3 region has the DNA TGTGCTAGTGGTTTGATACGGTTGAGGGACAGGGTTAACTATGGCTACACCTTC.

This chain connects TRBV7-9 to TRBJ2-1, with no clear D. Germline assignment: CDR1 SEHNR and CDR2 FQNEAQ (reference sequence). Trimming removed 2 bases at V and 1 base at J, with 9 bases between. CDR3 length equals 15 residues. This CDR3 reads CASSLIGQSYNEQFF. In DNA, the CDR3 is TGTGCCAGCAGCTTAATTGGGCAGTCCTACAATGAGCAGTTCTTC.

The chain employs TRBV27 and TRBJ1-4, with D unresolved. CDR3 size: 18 residues. CDR1 is MNHEY and CDR2 is SMNVEV in the germline V gene (reference sequence). V lost 1 base to trimming and J lost 0 bases, with 15 bases between them. The CDR3 bases are TGTGCCAGCAGTTTATATGTTCCCAACAGCTCAACTAATGAAAAACTGTTTTTT. The encoded protein is CASSLYVPNSSTNEKLFF.

This chain uses TRBV2 with TRBJ1-3; D unresolved. Between the trimmed V and J ends, which lost 2 bases and 1 base, there was a span of 9 bases. CDR3 length: 15 residues. CDR1 is SNHLY and CDR2 is FYNNEI in the germline V gene. CDR3 sequence reads: CASSESGGSGNTIYF. CDR3 coding DNA: TGTGCCAGCAGTGAATCGGGTGGGTCTGGAAACACCATATATTTT.

V gene TRBV28 combines with J gene TRBJ2-7; tentative D call: TRBD1 (5 bases). The CDR3 contains 12 residues. Germline CDR1 reads MDHEN; CDR2 reads SYDVKM. With 7 bases removed from V and 3 bases from J, the gap between germline ends came to 10 bases. The chain's CDR3 is CASTQGVYEQYF. The CDR3 nucleotides are TGTGCCAGCACCCAAGGGGTCTACGAGCAGTACTTC.

The rearrangement links TRBV3-1 (or the pseudogene TRBV3-2) to TRBJ1-1; no clear D gene. The CDR3 is 12 amino acids. V shed 6 bases and J shed 4 bases, with 9 bases lying between them. In germline, CDR1 is LGHDT, CDR2 YNNKEL (reference sequence). CDR3 sequence: CASRAVGTEAFF. The CDR3 DNA follows: TGTGCCAGCAGGGCGGTTGGCACTGAAGCTTTCTTT.

This chain links TRBV6-4 with TRBJ1-5, with D possibly matching TRBD1 (5 bases). This CDR3 has 17 amino acids. The germline V gene has CDR1 MRHNA and CDR2 SNTAGT. Trimming shortened V by 0 bases and J by 6 bases, and 18 bases separated the two germline ends. Here the CDR3 DNA reads TGTGCCAGCAGTGACTCACCCCTTTCAGGGTACGGTCAGCCCCAGCATTTT. It specifies CASSDSPLSGYGQPQHF.

The genes are TRBV2 and TRBJ1-4; D is unresolved. V was clipped by 1 base and J by 8 bases, with 20 bases between them. The CDR3 totals 17 residues. The germline CDR1 and CDR2 sequences are SNHLY and FYNNEI. Here the CDR3 reads CASSEEGWTEGREKLFF. The CDR3 DNA reads as TGTGCCAGCAGTGAAGAGGGCTGGACTGAGGGTAGGGAAAAACTGTTTTTT.

Only one count was recorded for this clone. The chain couples TRBV30 to TRBJ2-7; a possible D gene is TRBD2 (6 bases). Germline V gives CDR1 GTSNPN, CDR2 SVGIG (reference sequence). Trimming stripped 1 base from V and 2 bases from J, with 6 bases between. The CDR3 covers 12 residues. The CDR3 is CAWSGGTYEQYF. The CDR3 DNA follows: TGTGCCTGGAGTGGCGGGACCTACGAGCAGTACTTC. The entire variable domain, with the rest obtained from reference TRBV30 and TRBJ2-7, is as follows: SQTIHQWPATLVQPVGSPLSLECTVEGTSNPNLYWYRQAAGRGLQLLFYSVGIGQISSEVPQNLSASRPQDRQFILSSKKLLLSDSGFYLCAWSGGTYEQYFGPGTRLTVT.

The V call is TRBV5-4, the J call TRBJ2-1; 11 bases line up with TRBD1. The CDR3 consists of 15 residues. Germline CDR1 SGHNT, CDR2 YYREEE (reference sequence). The V and J ends lost 4 bases and 7 bases, in that order; junction bases with no gene match: 7. The CDR3: CASSLGTGGINEQFF. DNA for the CDR3: TGTGCCAGCAGCCTCGGGACAGGGGGTATTAATGAGCAGTTCTTC.

The rearrangement joins TRBV6-2 or TRBV6-3 to TRBJ2-7; maybe TRBD1 (6 bases). The V gene's germline CDR1 is MNHEY and CDR2 SVGEGT. Deletions cut 6 bases from V and 1 base from J, with 16 bases between. The CDR3 length is 15 residues. This CDR3 reads CASSPDSYSSYEQYF. The CDR3 DNA is TGTGCCAGCAGCCCGGACAGCTACTCATCCTACGAGCAGTACTTC.

The gene calls are TRBV13 and TRBJ2-3; possible D gene TRBD1, 6 bases. The CDR3 has 13 amino acids. Germline values: CDR1 PRHDT, CDR2 FYEKMQ (reference sequence). Trimming took off 7 bases at V and 2 bases at J, with 10 bases between the two ends. DNA of the CDR3: TGTGCCAGCAAGGGGGTGAACACAGATACGCAGTATTTT. Its protein product is CASKGVNTDTQYF. Filled out from reference TRBV13 and TRBJ2-3, the complete variable domain reads AAGVIQSPRHLIKEKRETATLKCYPIPRHDTVYWYQQGPGQDPQFLISFYEKMQSDKGSIPDRFSAQQFSDYHSELNMSSLELGDSALYFCASKGVNTDTQYFGPGTRLTVL.